This T cell receptor (beta chain) was captured by sequencing in a study of cytotoxic CD8 clonotypes in ibrutinib-treated CLL. Looking at the study overall: Overall, some 24 responses were partial and 2 complete; following median roughly 72 months, roughly 15 patients stayed remitted and about twelve progressed. Productive templates averaged approximately 250,000 per sample, and productive rearrangements 90,000 to 100,000.

Turning to this clone: Its antigen is undetermined.

The protocol was immunoSEQ multiplex PCR, while the TCRdb copy is restricted to in-frame clones and leaves out a portion. Of 300,000 or so clones in the sample, roughly 67% were seen once. Study results and caveats: Sustained-remission and progressing patients diverged in sampling times.

Germline V gene lookup returns CDR1 MNHEY and CDR2 SVGAGI. This CDR3 has 13 residues. Trimming took off 6 bases at V and 2 bases at J, with 7 bases between the two ends. The TCR comes from a human donor with chronic lymphocytic leukemia. Sequencing was performed on PBMCs, taken after 36 months of ibrutinib treatment. This chain connects TRBV6-5 to TRBJ2-2; D not resolved. This CDR3 reads CASRLGNTGELFF. In DNA form, the CDR3 reads TGTGCCAGCAGGCTAGGCAACACCGGGGAGCTGTTTTTT.